What follows is one TCR beta chain and its context. TCRdb passed the RT-PCR reads through MiXCR, listing each CDR3 protein once. The repertoire holds 650,000 or so distinct CDR3 sequences, around 15% seen once, with approximately 7.6% in the top ten. From germline, CDR1 is MDHEN and CDR2 SYDVKM. V gave up 5 bases and J gave up 1 base; unmatched junction bases: 11. The CDR3 runs 17 residues. The data belong to a study of response to subunit inactivated influenza vaccine. The sequencing here drew on PBMCs from blood, taken around 15 days before vaccination. The TCR sequence derives from a man aged 50-60 years who received an inactivated influenza vaccine. The rearrangement uses TRBV28 and TRBJ1-5, with 7 bases matching TRBD1. CDR3 loop: CASSPGQINLSNQPQHF. The CDR3 DNA sequence: TGTGCCAGCAGTCCGGGACAGATAAACTTGAGCAATCAGCCCCAGCATTTT.